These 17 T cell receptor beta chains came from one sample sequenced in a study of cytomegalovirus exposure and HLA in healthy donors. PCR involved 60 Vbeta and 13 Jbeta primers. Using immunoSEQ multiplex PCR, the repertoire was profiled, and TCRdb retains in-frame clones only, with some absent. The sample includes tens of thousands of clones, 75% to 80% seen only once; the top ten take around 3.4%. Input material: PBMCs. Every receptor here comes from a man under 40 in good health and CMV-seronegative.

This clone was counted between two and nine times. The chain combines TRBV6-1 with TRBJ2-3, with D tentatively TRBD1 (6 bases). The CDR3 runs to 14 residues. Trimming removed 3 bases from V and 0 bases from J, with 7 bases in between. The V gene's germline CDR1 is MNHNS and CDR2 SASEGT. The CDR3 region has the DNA TGTGCCAGCAGTGAGGGGGCTAGCACAGATACGCAGTATTTT. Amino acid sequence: CASSEGASTDTQYF.

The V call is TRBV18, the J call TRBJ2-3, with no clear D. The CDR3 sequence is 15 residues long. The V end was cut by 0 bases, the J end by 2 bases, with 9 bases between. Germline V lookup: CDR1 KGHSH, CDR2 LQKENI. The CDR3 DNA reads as TGTGCCAGCTCACCACCGGCCAGTTTCACAGATACGCAGTATTTT. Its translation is CASSPPASFTDTQYF.

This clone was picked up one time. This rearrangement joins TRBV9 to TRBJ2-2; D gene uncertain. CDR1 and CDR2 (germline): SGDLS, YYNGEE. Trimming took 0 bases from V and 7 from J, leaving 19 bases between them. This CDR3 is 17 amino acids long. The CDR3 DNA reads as TGTGCCAGCAGCGTAGGTCAGACATGGCAGGATGGCGGGGAGCTGTTTTTT. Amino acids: CASSVGQTWQDGGELFF.

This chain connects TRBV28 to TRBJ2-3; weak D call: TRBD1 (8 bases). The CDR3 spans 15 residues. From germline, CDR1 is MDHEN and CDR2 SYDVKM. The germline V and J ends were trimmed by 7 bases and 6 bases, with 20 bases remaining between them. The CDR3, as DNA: TGTGCCAGCATCGGCGGGGGTCAGGGGGCTGATACGCAGTATTTT. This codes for CASIGGGQGADTQYF.

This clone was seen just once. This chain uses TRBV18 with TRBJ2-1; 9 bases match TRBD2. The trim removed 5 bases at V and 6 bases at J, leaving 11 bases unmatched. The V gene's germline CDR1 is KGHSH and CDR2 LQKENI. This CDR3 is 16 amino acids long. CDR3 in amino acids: CASSLSSGRRVNEQFF. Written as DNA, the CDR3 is TGTGCCAGCTCATTGAGTAGCGGGAGAAGGGTCAATGAGCAGTTCTTC.

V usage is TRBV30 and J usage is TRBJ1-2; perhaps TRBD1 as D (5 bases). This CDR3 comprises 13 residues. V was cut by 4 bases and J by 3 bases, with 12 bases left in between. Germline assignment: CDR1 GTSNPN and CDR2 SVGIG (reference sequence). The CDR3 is CAWNPWGDYGYTF. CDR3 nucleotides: TGTGCCTGGAATCCATGGGGGGACTATGGCTACACCTTC.

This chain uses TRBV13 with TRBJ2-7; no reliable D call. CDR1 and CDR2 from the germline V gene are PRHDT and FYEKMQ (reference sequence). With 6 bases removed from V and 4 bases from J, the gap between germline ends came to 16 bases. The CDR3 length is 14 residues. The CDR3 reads CASSTNYPKYEQYF. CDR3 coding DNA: TGTGCCAGCAGTACAAATTATCCGAAGTACGAGCAGTACTTC.

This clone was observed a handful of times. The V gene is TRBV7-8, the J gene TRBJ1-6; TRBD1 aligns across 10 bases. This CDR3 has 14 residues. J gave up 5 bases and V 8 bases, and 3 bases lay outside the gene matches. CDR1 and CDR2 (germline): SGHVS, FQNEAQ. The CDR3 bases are TGTGCCAGCTGGGACAGGGGCCATAATTCACCCCTCCACTTT. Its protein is CASWDRGHNSPLHF.

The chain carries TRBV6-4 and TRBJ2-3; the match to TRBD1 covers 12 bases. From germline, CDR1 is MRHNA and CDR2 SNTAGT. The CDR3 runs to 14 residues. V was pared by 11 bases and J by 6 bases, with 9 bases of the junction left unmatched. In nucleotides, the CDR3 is TGTGCCGGCTCCGGGACAGGGGGCGCGGATACGCAGTATTTT. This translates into CAGSGTGGADTQYF.

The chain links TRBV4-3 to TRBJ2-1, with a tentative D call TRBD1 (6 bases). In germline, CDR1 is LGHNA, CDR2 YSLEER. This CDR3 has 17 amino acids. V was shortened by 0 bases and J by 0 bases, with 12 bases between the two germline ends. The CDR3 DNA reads TGCGCCAGCAGCCAAGATTTTTCGGACAGCTCCTACAATGAGCAGTTCTTC. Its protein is CASSQDFSDSSYNEQFF.

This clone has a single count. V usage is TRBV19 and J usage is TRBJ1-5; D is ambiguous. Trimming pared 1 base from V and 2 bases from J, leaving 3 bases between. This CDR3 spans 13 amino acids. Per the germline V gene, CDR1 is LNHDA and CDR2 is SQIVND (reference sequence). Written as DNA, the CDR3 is TGTGCCAGTAGTATAGGAGGCAATCAGCCCCAGCATTTT. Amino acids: CASSIGGNQPQHF.

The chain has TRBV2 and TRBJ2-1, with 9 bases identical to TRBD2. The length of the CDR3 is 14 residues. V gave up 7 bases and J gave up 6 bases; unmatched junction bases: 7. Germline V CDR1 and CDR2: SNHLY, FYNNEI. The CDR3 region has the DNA TGTGCCAGCACCATAGCGGGGGCCCCCAATGAGCAGTTCTTC. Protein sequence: CASTIAGAPNEQFF. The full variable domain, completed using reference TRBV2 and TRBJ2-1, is EPEVTQTPSHQVTQMGQEVILRCVPISNHLYFYWYRQILGQKVEFLVSFYNNEISEKSEIFDDQFSVERPDGSNFTLKIRSTKLEDSAMYFCASTIAGAPNEQFFGPGTRLTVL.

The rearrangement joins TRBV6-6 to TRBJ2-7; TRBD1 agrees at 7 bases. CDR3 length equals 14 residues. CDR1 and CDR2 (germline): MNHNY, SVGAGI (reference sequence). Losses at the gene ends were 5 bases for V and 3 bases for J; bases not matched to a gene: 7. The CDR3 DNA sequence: TGTGCCAGCAGTGTGAGACAGGGAGACTACGAGCAGTACTTC. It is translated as CASSVRQGDYEQYF.

The chain's CDR3 is CASRSRTSGDTDTQYF. The CDR3 DNA is TGTGCCAGTAGATCCCGGACTAGCGGGGACACAGATACGCAGTATTTT. The V and J genes are TRBV19 and TRBJ2-3; 12 bases align to TRBD2. The V gene end was trimmed by 6 bases and the J gene end by 2 bases; junction bases not matched to a gene: 6. Looked up from germline, CDR1 is LNHDA and CDR2 is SQIVND (reference sequence). The CDR3 runs 16 residues.

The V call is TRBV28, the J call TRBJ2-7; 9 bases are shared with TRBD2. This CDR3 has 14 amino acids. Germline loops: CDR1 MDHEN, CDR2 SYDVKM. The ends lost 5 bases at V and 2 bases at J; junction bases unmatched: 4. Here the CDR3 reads CASSDSGSPYEQYF. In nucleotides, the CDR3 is TGTGCCAGCAGTGATAGCGGGAGCCCCTACGAGCAGTACTTC.

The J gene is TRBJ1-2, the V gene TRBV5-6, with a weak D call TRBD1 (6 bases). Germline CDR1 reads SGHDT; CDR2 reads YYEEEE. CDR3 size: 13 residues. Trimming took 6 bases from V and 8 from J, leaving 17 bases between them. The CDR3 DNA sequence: TGTGCCAGCACTCTAGGGGGATTTGGGGGCTACACCTTC. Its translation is CASTLGGFGGYTF.

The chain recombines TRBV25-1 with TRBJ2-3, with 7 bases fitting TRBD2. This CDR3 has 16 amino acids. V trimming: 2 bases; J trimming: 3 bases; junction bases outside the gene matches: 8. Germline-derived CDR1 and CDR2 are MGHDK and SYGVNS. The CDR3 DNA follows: TGTGCCAGCAGTGAAAAGGATGGCGGGAGTACAGATACGCAGTATTTT. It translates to CASSEKDGGSTDTQYF.